This TCR beta chain was identified during a study of CD8 T cells in ankylosing spondylitis. General study findings and limits: One TCR beta motif, made up of roughly eight highly homologous variants, appeared characteristic of ankylosing spondylitis blood. Prior work had noted some motif variants in reactive arthritis blood and synovial fluid. Disease-associated clonotypes exhibited CD8+ identity and were relatively infrequent in peripheral blood.

Molecular-barcoded quantitative 5'-RACE produced these TCR beta libraries. One entry per CDR3 protein results from TCRdb running MiXCR on the 5' RACE reads. The sample lists more than 500,000 distinct CDR3 sequences, roughly 5.3% occurring once. For this clonotype: Antigen specificity is unknown.

This CDR3 region has 14 residues. Between the trimmed V and J ends, which lost 4 bases and 2 bases, there was a span of 8 bases. The germline V gene has CDR1 KGHDR and CDR2 SFDVKD. The TCR sequence derives from a male donor with ankylosing spondylitis. This rearrangement joins TRBV24-1 to TRBJ2-1; either TRBD1 or TRBD2 may supply D (5 bases each). Sequencing input: blood, either unsorted or a sorted T cell fraction (not recorded which). The chain's CDR3 is CATSDGDPYNEQFF. In nucleotides, the CDR3 is TGTGCCACCAGTGACGGGGACCCCTACAATGAGCAGTTCTTC.